The sequence of this T cell receptor beta chain was determined in a study of T cell responses to AZD1222 COVID-19 vaccine. Libraries were prepared by immunoSEQ multiplex PCR; TCRdb keeps only in-frame clonotypes and omits some of them. Here the sample spans 150,000 to 200,000 clones, around 94% being singletons. From germline, CDR1 is LGHNA and CDR2 YSLEER. The CDR3 is made up of 17 amino acids. V trimming: 3 bases; J trimming: 0 bases; junction bases outside the gene matches: 4. Here the sequenced sample was peripheral blood, taken 28 days after the second dose of the MenACWY control vaccine. The chain combines TRBV4-3 with TRBJ2-3; 12 bases line up with TRBD2. The receptor's source is an adult who received the MenACWY meningococcal vaccine as a control. The CDR3 loop is CASSQELAGGSTDTQYF. DNA for the CDR3: TGCGCCAGCAGCCAGGAACTAGCGGGGGGAAGCACAGATACGCAGTATTTT.